Below, 9 T cell receptor beta chains from the same sample are listed, as sequenced in a study of STAT5B mutations in CD4+ large granular lymphocyte leukemia. Method: immunoSEQ multiplex PCR; TCRdb's copy keeps in-frame clones and lacks some. In the table there are approximately 30,000 clones, around 80% of which are singletons. The sample was CD4+ T cells from blood buffy coats. Receptors were obtained from a human donor in good health.

The rearrangement links TRBV30 to TRBJ1-3; D unclear. Deletions cut 8 bases from V and 0 bases from J, with 11 bases between. Germline values: CDR1 GTSNPN, CDR2 SVGIG (reference sequence). The CDR3 has 13 amino acids. For the CDR3, the DNA is TGTGCCAGCCTGGGGAGCTCTGGAAACACCATATATTTT. It is translated as CASLGSSGNTIYF.

The CDR3 region has the DNA TGTGCCAGCGCACAGGAATCCTACAATGAGCAGTTCTTC. Translated, it gives CASAQESYNEQFF. The V call is TRBV6-1, the J call TRBJ2-1, with D possibly TRBD1 on 5 matching bases. The CDR3 loop spans 13 amino acids. The ends were cut back, 8 bases at V and 1 base at J, with 9 bases in the middle. Germline CDR1 is MNHNS and CDR2 is SASEGT.

Remarks on this clone: At one end, the junction sequence differs from germline, possibly due to a read error. V usage is TRBV29-1 and J usage is TRBJ2-1, with D possibly being TRBD2 (6 bases). The germline V gene encodes CDR1 SQVTM and CDR2 ANQGSEA. This CDR3 spans 13 amino acids. The CDR3 spells CSFDRGMGNEQFF. The CDR3 DNA follows: TGCAGCTTTGATCGGGGGATGGGGAATGAGCAGTTCTTC.

The chain recombines TRBV7-2 with TRBJ1-3; D unresolved. The germline V and J ends were trimmed by 1 base and 0 bases, with 7 bases remaining between them. Germline-derived CDR1 and CDR2 are SGHTA and FQGNSA. This CDR3 spans 15 amino acids. CDR3 coding DNA: TGTGCCAGCAGCTTAGTAGCTAGCTCTGGAAACACCATATATTTT. This gives the protein CASSLVASSGNTIYF.

The V gene is TRBV10-3, the J gene TRBJ1-1; TRBD1 aligns across 10 bases. V dropped 7 bases and J dropped 8; count of bases not matched to a gene: 7. The CDR3 consists of 13 residues. Germline-derived CDR1 and CDR2 are ENHRY and SYGVKD. The CDR3 loop is CAITGQGVTEAFF. The CDR3 DNA follows: TGTGCCATCACAGGACAGGGGGTCACCGAAGCTTTCTTT.

This chain links TRBV14 with TRBJ2-5; D remains ambiguous. Germline V gene sequence: CDR1 SGHDN, CDR2 FVKESK. This CDR3 comprises 15 residues. V was shortened by 5 bases and J by 5 bases, with 18 bases between the two germline ends. The CDR3 DNA reads TGTGCCAGCAGCTCCCACTCAGACGGATGGGAGACCCAGTACTTC. Its protein is CASSSHSDGWETQYF.

This chain uses TRBV30 with TRBJ1-2; D unresolved. Trimming left V 4 bases short and J 2 bases short, with 20 bases between. The germline gives CDR1 GTSNPN, CDR2 SVGIG (reference sequence). CDR3 size: 16 residues. CDR3 sequence (DNA): TGTGCCTGGAACCCCATCGGGCAAATAGACAACTATGGCTACACCTTC. Encoded protein: CAWNPIGQIDNYGYTF.

The V gene is TRBV5-1, the J gene TRBJ2-1; 7 bases are shared with TRBD2. The junction had 16 bases not matched to a gene; V was cut back by 5 bases and J by 8 bases. Germline CDR1 SGHRS, CDR2 YFSETQ. This CDR3 comprises 16 residues. CDR3 loop: CASSQTGTNYNYEQFF. CDR3 sequence (DNA): TGCGCCAGCAGTCAAACCGGGACTAACTACAATTATGAGCAGTTCTTC.

This clone was seen a handful of times. The chain uses TRBV19 and TRBJ1-3; D may be TRBD1 (5 bases). The V end was cut by 4 bases, the J end by 4 bases, with 11 bases between. Germline V gene lookup returns CDR1 LNHDA and CDR2 SQIVND (reference sequence). This CDR3 spans 14 amino acids. The CDR3 reads CASSSGAAGNTIYF. DNA of the CDR3: TGTGCCAGTAGTAGCGGGGCCGCGGGAAACACCATATATTTT.